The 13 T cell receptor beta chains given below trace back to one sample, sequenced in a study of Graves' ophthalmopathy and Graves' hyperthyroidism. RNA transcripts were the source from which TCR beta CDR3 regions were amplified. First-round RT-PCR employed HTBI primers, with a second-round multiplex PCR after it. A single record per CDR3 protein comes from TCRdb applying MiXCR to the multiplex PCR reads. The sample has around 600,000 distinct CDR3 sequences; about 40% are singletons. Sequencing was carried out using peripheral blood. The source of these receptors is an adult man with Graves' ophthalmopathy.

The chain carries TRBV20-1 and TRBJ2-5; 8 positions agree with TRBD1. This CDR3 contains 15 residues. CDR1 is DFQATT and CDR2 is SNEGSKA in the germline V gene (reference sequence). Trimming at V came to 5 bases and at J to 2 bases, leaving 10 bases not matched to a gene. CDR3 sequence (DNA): TGCAGTGCTCGTGTCCCGGGACAGGAGCAAGAGACCCAGTACTTC. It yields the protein CSARVPGQEQETQYF.

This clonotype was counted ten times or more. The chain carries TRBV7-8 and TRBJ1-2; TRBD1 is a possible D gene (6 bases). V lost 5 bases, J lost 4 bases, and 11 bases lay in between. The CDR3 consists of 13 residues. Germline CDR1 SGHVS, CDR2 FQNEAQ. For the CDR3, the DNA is TGTGCCAGCAGCCTACAGGGTGTCTATGGCTACACCTTC. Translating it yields CASSLQGVYGYTF.

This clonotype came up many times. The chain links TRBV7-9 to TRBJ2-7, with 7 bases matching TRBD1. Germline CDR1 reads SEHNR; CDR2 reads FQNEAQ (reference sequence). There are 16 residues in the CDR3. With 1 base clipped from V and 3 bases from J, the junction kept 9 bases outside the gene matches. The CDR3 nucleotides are TGTGCCAGCAGCTTAGAGGCAGGGGGAAGGATCTACGAGCAGTACTTC. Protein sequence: CASSLEAGGRIYEQYF.

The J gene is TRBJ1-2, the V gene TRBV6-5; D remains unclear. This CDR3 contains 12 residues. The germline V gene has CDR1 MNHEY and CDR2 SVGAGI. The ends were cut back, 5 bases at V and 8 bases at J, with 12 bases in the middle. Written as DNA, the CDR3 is TGTGCCAGCAGTGAACCTTTAGGAGGCTACACCTTC. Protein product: CASSEPLGGYTF.

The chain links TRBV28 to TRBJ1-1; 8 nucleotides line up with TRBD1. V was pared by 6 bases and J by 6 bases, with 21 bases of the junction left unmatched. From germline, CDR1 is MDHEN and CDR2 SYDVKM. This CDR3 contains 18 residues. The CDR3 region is CASSTTTGGRMSLAEAFF. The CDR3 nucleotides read TGTGCCAGCAGCACTACCACAGGGGGGCGAATGAGTCTTGCTGAAGCTTTCTTT.

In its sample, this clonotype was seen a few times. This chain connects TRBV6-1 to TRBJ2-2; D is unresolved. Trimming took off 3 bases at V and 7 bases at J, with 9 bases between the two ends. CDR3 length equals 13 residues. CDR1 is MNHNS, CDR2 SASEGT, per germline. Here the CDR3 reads CASSEQAIGELFF. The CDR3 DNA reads TGTGCCAGCAGTGAGCAGGCGATCGGGGAGCTGTTTTTT.

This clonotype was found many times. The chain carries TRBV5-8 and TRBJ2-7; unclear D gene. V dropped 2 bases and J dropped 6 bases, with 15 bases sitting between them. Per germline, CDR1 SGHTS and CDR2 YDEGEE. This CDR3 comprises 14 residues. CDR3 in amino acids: CASSFNTRSIEQYF. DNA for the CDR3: TGTGCCAGCAGCTTCAACACCCGCTCCATCGAGCAGTACTTC. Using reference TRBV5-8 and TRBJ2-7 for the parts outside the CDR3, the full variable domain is EAGVTQSPTHLIKTRGQQATLRCSPISGHTSVYWYQQALGLGLQFLLWYDEGEERNRGNFPPRFSGRQFPNYSSELNVNALELEDSALYLCASSFNTRSIEQYFGPGTRLTVT.

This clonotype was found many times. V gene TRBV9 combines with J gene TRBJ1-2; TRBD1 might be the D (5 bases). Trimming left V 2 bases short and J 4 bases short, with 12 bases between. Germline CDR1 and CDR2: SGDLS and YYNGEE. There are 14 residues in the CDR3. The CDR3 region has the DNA TGTGCCAGCAGCGTCTCGTTTGACAGCTATGGCTACACCTTC. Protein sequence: CASSVSFDSYGYTF. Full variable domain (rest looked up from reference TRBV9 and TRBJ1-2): DSGVTQTPKHLITATGQRVTLRCSPRSGDLSVYWYQQSLDQGLQFLIQYYNGEERAKGNILERFSAQQFPDLHSELNLSSLELGDSALYFCASSVSFDSYGYTFGSGTRLTVV.

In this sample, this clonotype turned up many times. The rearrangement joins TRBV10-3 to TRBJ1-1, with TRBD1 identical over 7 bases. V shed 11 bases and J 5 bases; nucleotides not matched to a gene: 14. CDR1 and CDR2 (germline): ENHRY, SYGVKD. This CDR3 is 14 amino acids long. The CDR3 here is CALPRQGLMTEAFF. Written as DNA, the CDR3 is TGTGCCTTACCGAGACAGGGTCTGATGACTGAAGCTTTCTTT.

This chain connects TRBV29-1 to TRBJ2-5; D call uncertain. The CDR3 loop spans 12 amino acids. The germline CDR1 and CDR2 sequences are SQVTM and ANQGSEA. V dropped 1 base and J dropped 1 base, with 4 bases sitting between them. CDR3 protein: CSVEGIQETQYF. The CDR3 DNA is TGCAGCGTTGAAGGGATCCAAGAGACCCAGTACTTC.

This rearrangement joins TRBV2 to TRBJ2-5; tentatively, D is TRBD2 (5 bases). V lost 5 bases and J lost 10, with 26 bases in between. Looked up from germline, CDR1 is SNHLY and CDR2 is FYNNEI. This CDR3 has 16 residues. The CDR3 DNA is TGTGCCAGCAGTCCCCCTGGGTTCGGCGCGGAGGTGATCCAGTACTTC. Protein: CASSPPGFGAEVIQYF.

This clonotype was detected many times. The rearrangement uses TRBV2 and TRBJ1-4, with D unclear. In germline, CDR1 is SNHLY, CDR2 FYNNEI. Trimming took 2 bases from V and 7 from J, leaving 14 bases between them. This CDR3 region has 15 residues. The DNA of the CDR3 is TGTGCCAGCAGTGAAAATGGTCTCACGGGTGAAAAACTGTTTTTT. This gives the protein CASSENGLTGEKLFF.

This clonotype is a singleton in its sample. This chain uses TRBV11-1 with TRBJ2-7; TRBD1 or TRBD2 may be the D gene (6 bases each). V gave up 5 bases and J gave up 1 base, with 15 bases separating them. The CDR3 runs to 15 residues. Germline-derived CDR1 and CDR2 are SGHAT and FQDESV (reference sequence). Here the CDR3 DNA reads TGTGCCAGCAGCGTTGAAGGGGGGACTTCCTACGAGCAGTACTTC. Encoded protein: CASSVEGGTSYEQYF.